This is a list of T cell receptor beta chains from one sample in a study of blood T cell repertoires in COVID-19. Repertoires were generated with immunoSEQ multiplex PCR, while TCRdb's copy carries only in-frame clones and drops some. The sample yields some 210,000 clones, 81% seen once. The sequenced sample consisted of PBMCs or T cells enriched from blood (not recorded which). Receptors were obtained from a woman in her forties or fifties with acute COVID-19. The CDR3 runs from the conserved cysteine through the conserved F or W. The order of the fields is V gene, J gene, clone size, D gene, CDR3 DNA, CDR3 protein. The D gene is left open where the match is weak. Rows give clone size only sometimes, using once, few, many, or a class for an expanded clone.

v_call: TRBV28
j_call: TRBJ1-4
clone_size: few
d_call: -
cdr3_nt: TGTGCCAGCCCATTCGCATGGGAGAGAAACGAAAAACTGTTTTTT
cdr3_aa: CASPFAWERNEKLFF

v_call: TRBV11-3
j_call: TRBJ1-6
clone_size: -
d_call: -
cdr3_nt: TGTGCCAGCAGCGCAGGAGTGGTGGGGGGGAATTCACCCCTCCACTTT
cdr3_aa: CASSAGVVGGNSPLHF

v_call: TRBV9
j_call: TRBJ1-4
clone_size: -
d_call: TRBD1
cdr3_nt: TGTGCCAGCAGCGCCCGACCCACAGGGGCTGGAGAAAAACTGTTTTTT
cdr3_aa: CASSARPTGAGEKLFF

v_call: TRBV6-1
j_call: TRBJ1-6
clone_size: many
d_call: -
cdr3_nt: TGTGCCAGCAGTGCCCGCCCTAGCGGGGGCCATTCACCCCTCCACTTT
cdr3_aa: CASSARPSGGHSPLHF

v_call: TRBV24-1
j_call: TRBJ2-7
clone_size: -
d_call: -
cdr3_nt: TGTGCCACCAGTGATCCGGTTACCTACGAGCAGTACTTC
cdr3_aa: CATSDPVTYEQYF

v_call: TRBV28
j_call: TRBJ2-4
clone_size: once
d_call: TRBD1
cdr3_nt: TGTGCCAGCAGATCCAGGGGGTATCGTGGTATTGATGCCCAGTACTTC
cdr3_aa: CASRSRGYRGIDAQYF

v_call: TRBV10-3
j_call: TRBJ2-1
clone_size: -
d_call: -
cdr3_nt: TGTGCCATCAGCGTCGACAGATACAATGAGCAGTTCTTC
cdr3_aa: CAISVDRYNEQFF

v_call: TRBV24-1
j_call: TRBJ1-2
clone_size: few
d_call: -
cdr3_nt: TGTGCCACCCATGGGCCTGACTATGGCTACACCTTC
cdr3_aa: CATHGPDYGYTF

v_call: TRBV15
j_call: TRBJ1-3
clone_size: -
d_call: -
cdr3_nt: TGTGCCACCAGCAGAGATTCTCAGGGACAAGGAAACACCATATATTTT
cdr3_aa: CATSRDSQGQGNTIYF

v_call: TRBV18
j_call: TRBJ2-3
clone_size: -
d_call: TRBD2
cdr3_nt: TGTGCCAGCTCACCACTAGCGGGGGGAACAGATACGCAGTATTTT
cdr3_aa: CASSPLAGGTDTQYF

v_call: TRBV5-1
j_call: TRBJ2-7
clone_size: -
d_call: -
cdr3_nt: TGCGCCAGCAGCCCCTCGAGTACTACCTACGAGCAGTACTTC
cdr3_aa: CASSPSSTTYEQYF

v_call: TRBV4-3
j_call: TRBJ2-7
clone_size: -
d_call: TRBD2
cdr3_nt: TGCGCCAGCAGCCAAGGCCCTGCGGGGGAGTCCTACGAGCAGTACTTC
cdr3_aa: CASSQGPAGESYEQYF

v_call: TRBV7-6
j_call: TRBJ2-3
clone_size: -
d_call: TRBD2
cdr3_nt: TGTGCCAGCAGCTCTTATAGCGGGGGGGCTACAGATACGCAGTATTTT
cdr3_aa: CASSSYSGGATDTQYF

v_call: TRBV28
j_call: TRBJ2-7
clone_size: -
d_call: TRBD2
cdr3_nt: TGTGCCACCGAACCACCAGCGGGGAGGGCCTACGAGCAGTACTTC
cdr3_aa: CATEPPAGRAYEQYF

v_call: TRBV19
j_call: TRBJ1-3
clone_size: -
d_call: -
cdr3_nt: TGTGCCAGTAGGACGAGAGACAGCTCTGGAAACACCATATATTTT
cdr3_aa: CASRTRDSSGNTIYF

v_call: TRBV28
j_call: TRBJ1-3
clone_size: few
d_call: -
cdr3_nt: TGTGCCAGCGCCAGGTCGGGGGTCTCTGGAAACACCATATATTTT
cdr3_aa: CASARSGVSGNTIYF

v_call: TRBV11-3
j_call: TRBJ2-1
clone_size: -
d_call: -
cdr3_nt: TGTGCCAGCAGCTCGGGATTGAGCCCGTTCTTC
cdr3_aa: CASSSGLSPFF

v_call: TRBV19
j_call: TRBJ2-2
clone_size: -
d_call: -
cdr3_nt: TGTGCCAGTAAACGTGAGGCAGGGGGGAAGACCGGGGAGCTGTTTTTT
cdr3_aa: CASKREAGGKTGELFF

v_call: TRBV7-2
j_call: TRBJ2-7
clone_size: -
d_call: TRBD1
cdr3_nt: TGTGCCAGCAGCTTGGAACCGGGACAGGGGCCCCACGAGCAGTACTTC
cdr3_aa: CASSLEPGQGPHEQYF

v_call: TRBV11-1
j_call: TRBJ2-5
clone_size: -
d_call: TRBD2
cdr3_nt: TGTGCCAGCAGCTTTAGCGGGGGGGCCCAGTACTTC
cdr3_aa: CASSFSGGAQYF

v_call: TRBV15
j_call: TRBJ2-7
clone_size: -
d_call: -
cdr3_nt: TGTGCCACCAGCAGAGTGGGGCAGGGCTCCTACGAGCAGTACTTC
cdr3_aa: CATSRVGQGSYEQYF

v_call: TRBV5-3
j_call: TRBJ2-2
clone_size: -
d_call: -
cdr3_nt: TGTGCCAGAAGCTCCGCGGAGACCGGGGAGCTGTTTTTT
cdr3_aa: CARSSAETGELFF

v_call: TRBV6-6
j_call: TRBJ1-1
clone_size: -
d_call: TRBD1
cdr3_nt: TGTGCCAGCAGACAACCCCCGGGACAGGGAAACACTGAAGCTTTCTTT
cdr3_aa: CASRQPPGQGNTEAFF

v_call: TRBV28
j_call: TRBJ2-7
clone_size: -
d_call: -
cdr3_nt: TGTGCCAGCAGAAGGGCAGGGGCGCTAGGGCAGTACTTC
cdr3_aa: CASRRAGALGQYF

v_call: TRBV14
j_call: TRBJ2-7
clone_size: few
d_call: TRBD2
cdr3_nt: TGTGCCAGCAGCCTGACTAGCGGGGGCGTCGAGCAGTACTTC
cdr3_aa: CASSLTSGGVEQYF

v_call: TRBV6-5
j_call: TRBJ1-2
clone_size: -
d_call: TRBD1
cdr3_nt: TGTGCCAGCAAAGCAGGGGGCGCGAGCTACACCTTC
cdr3_aa: CASKAGGASYTF

v_call: TRBV27
j_call: TRBJ1-1
clone_size: -
d_call: TRBD1
cdr3_nt: TGTGCCAGCAGACTAGGGGGCAGGATCGCTGAAGCTTTCTTT
cdr3_aa: CASRLGGRIAEAFF

v_call: TRBV10-3
j_call: TRBJ2-7
clone_size: -
d_call: -
cdr3_nt: TGTGCCATCAGTGACAGGAACTACGAGCAGTACTTC
cdr3_aa: CAISDRNYEQYF

v_call: TRBV18
j_call: TRBJ1-2
clone_size: once
d_call: TRBD1
cdr3_nt: TGTGCCAGCTCACAGGGGGCAGGCTATGGCTACACCTTC
cdr3_aa: CASSQGAGYGYTF

v_call: TRBV27
j_call: TRBJ2-5
clone_size: -
d_call: -
cdr3_nt: TGTGCCACCTATATACCCCAAGAGACCCAGTACTTC
cdr3_aa: CATYIPQETQYF

v_call: TRBV28
j_call: TRBJ2-1
clone_size: -
d_call: -
cdr3_nt: TGTGCCAGCAGTACGGGGGTTGGAGAGCAGTTCTTC
cdr3_aa: CASSTGVGEQFF

v_call: TRBV28
j_call: TRBJ1-1
clone_size: -
d_call: -
cdr3_nt: TGTGCCAGCAGCCCGGCCGGGAGGAACACTGAAGCTTTCTTT
cdr3_aa: CASSPAGRNTEAFF

v_call: TRBV18
j_call: TRBJ2-7
clone_size: -
d_call: -
cdr3_nt: TGTGCCAGCTCACGGAGTAGCCGGGACAACTACGAGCAGTACTTC
cdr3_aa: CASSRSSRDNYEQYF

v_call: TRBV7-9
j_call: TRBJ1-4
clone_size: once
d_call: TRBD1
cdr3_nt: TGTGCCAGCAGCTCCGGGACAGGGGGGAGAGAAAAACTGTTTTTT
cdr3_aa: CASSSGTGGREKLFF

v_call: TRBV5-1
j_call: TRBJ2-5
clone_size: -
d_call: -
cdr3_nt: TGCGCCAGCAGCTTGTGGGGGCAGGGGGGAGAGACCCAGTACTTC
cdr3_aa: CASSLWGQGGETQYF

v_call: TRBV5-6
j_call: TRBJ1-5
clone_size: -
d_call: -
cdr3_nt: TGTGCCAGCAGCTCACAGGGAGTTGGTCAGCCCCAGCATTTT
cdr3_aa: CASSSQGVGQPQHF

v_call: TRBV29-1
j_call: TRBJ2-5
clone_size: few
d_call: -
cdr3_nt: TGCAGCGTTGAGCTCCACCGGGAGACCCAGTACTTC
cdr3_aa: CSVELHRETQYF

v_call: TRBV6-5
j_call: TRBJ1-5
clone_size: -
d_call: TRBD1
cdr3_nt: TGTGCCACCCGGAGGGGGCGCGGCAATCAGCCCCAGCATTTT
cdr3_aa: CATRRGRGNQPQHF

v_call: TRBV30
j_call: TRBJ2-5
clone_size: -
d_call: -
cdr3_nt: TGTGCCTGGTCAGGGGCCACCGTTATTTTGTCCCAGTACTTC
cdr3_aa: CAWSGATVILSQYF

v_call: TRBV7-3
j_call: TRBJ2-7
clone_size: -
d_call: TRBD2
cdr3_nt: TGTGCCAGCAGCCCGGGACCGGCGTGGACTAGGGAGCAGTACTTC
cdr3_aa: CASSPGPAWTREQYF

v_call: TRBV9
j_call: TRBJ1-1
clone_size: -
d_call: -
cdr3_nt: TGTGCCAGCAGCGCTGAGTATTACACTGAAGCTTTCTTT
cdr3_aa: CASSAEYYTEAFF

v_call: TRBV7-9
j_call: TRBJ2-4
clone_size: -
d_call: -
cdr3_nt: TGTGCCAGCAGCTACGGACAGATAAACATTCAGTACTTC
cdr3_aa: CASSYGQINIQYF

v_call: TRBV6-5
j_call: TRBJ1-2
clone_size: few
d_call: -
cdr3_nt: TGTGCCAGCAGGTTAGCTAACTATGGCTACACCTTC
cdr3_aa: CASRLANYGYTF

v_call: TRBV6-6
j_call: TRBJ2-7
clone_size: -
d_call: -
cdr3_nt: TGTGCCAGCAGCGGGGGAACTTACATCTACGAGCAGTACTTC
cdr3_aa: CASSGGTYIYEQYF

v_call: TRBV2
j_call: TRBJ2-7
clone_size: -
d_call: TRBD2
cdr3_nt: TGTGCCAGCAGGGGGATGCTAGCGGCGAGCTCCTACGAGCAGTACTTC
cdr3_aa: CASRGMLAASSYEQYF

v_call: TRBV28
j_call: TRBJ2-4
clone_size: few
d_call: -
cdr3_nt: TGTGCCAGCAGTCAAGGAGGGTCGGCCAAAAACATTCAGTACTTC
cdr3_aa: CASSQGGSAKNIQYF

v_call: TRBV29-1
j_call: TRBJ2-7
clone_size: once
d_call: -
cdr3_nt: TGCAGCGTGAGTTTCGGGGGTGACTCCTACGAGCAGTACTTC
cdr3_aa: CSVSFGGDSYEQYF

v_call: TRBV2
j_call: TRBJ2-7
clone_size: -
d_call: -
cdr3_nt: TGTGCCAGCAGTGACGGGTTCGACTACGAGCAGTACTTC
cdr3_aa: CASSDGFDYEQYF

v_call: TRBV28
j_call: TRBJ2-1
clone_size: -
d_call: -
cdr3_nt: TGTGCCAGCGGGGGCAGGAGTTACAATGAGCAGTTCTTC
cdr3_aa: CASGGRSYNEQFF

v_call: TRBV5-1
j_call: TRBJ2-7
clone_size: few
d_call: TRBD1
cdr3_nt: TGCGCCAGCAGCTTTGTTTCGGACAGGGGGGACGAGCAGTACTTC
cdr3_aa: CASSFVSDRGDEQYF

v_call: TRBV4-1
j_call: TRBJ1-3
clone_size: once
d_call: TRBD1
cdr3_nt: TGCGCCAGCAGCCAAGCGGACAGGTCCTATTTT
cdr3_aa: CASSQADRSYF

v_call: TRBV5-4
j_call: TRBJ2-2
clone_size: -
d_call: -
cdr3_nt: TGTGCCAGCAGCTTCCAGGGTGCGAACACCGGGGAGCTGTTTTTT
cdr3_aa: CASSFQGANTGELFF

v_call: TRBV27
j_call: TRBJ1-6
clone_size: -
d_call: -
cdr3_nt: TGTGCCAGCAGGTCCGACGAAGGGGCTTATAATTCACCCCTCCACTTT
cdr3_aa: CASRSDEGAYNSPLHF

v_call: TRBV30
j_call: TRBJ2-7
clone_size: -
d_call: -
cdr3_nt: TGTGCCTGGTCCGAGGGTACAAGGGCCTCGGAGGAGCAGTACTTC
cdr3_aa: CAWSEGTRASEEQYF